The clone carrying this T cell receptor (beta chain) was picked up a small number of times. Its specificity is not known. As for time point: pre-sensitization, week 0. Treatment: therapeutic diphenylcyclopropenone sensitization with weekly scalp DPC. These data come from a study of human T cells and chemical hapten exposure. The wider study: All through the approximately 22-week study, the scalp of each patient received diphenylcyclopropenone doses weekly. Patches that contained 0.01% DPC were applied to the upper back and read at 6 days.

The V and J ends lost 0 bases and 10 bases respectively, with 15 bases between them. Germline V CDR1 and CDR2: MNHEY, SVGEGT. This CDR3 spans 14 amino acids. Per the original data handling: Sample-level TCR yields exhibited a median of roughly 96,000, with a range of roughly 23,224 to 750,000. In TCRdb, the RACE reads were re-called with MiXCR into one record per CDR3 protein. Clone size and V and J calls follow TCRdb, not the original study. The table includes a few hundred thousand distinct CDR3 sequences, around 5.5% detected once. Study outcomes and limitations: The study found expanded TCRs formed significantly more large CDR3 similarity clusters than controls.

This sequence was found in a woman younger than 30 with alopecia areata. Some clones in this sample may be carry-over from other donors' samples. The chain carries TRBV6-2 or TRBV6-3 and TRBJ1-1; D not resolved. The source was whole blood, collected in connection with sensitization to the hapten diphenylcyclopropenone (DPC). CDR3 amino acids: CASSYSTAAPAAFF. Here the CDR3 DNA reads TGTGCCAGCAGTTACTCAACTGCGGCCCCTGCAGCTTTCTTT.